Below, 26 T cell receptor beta chains from the same sample are listed, as sequenced in a study of technical replicates of blood from a few donors. Profiled with immunoSEQ multiplex PCR; TCRdb holds only in-frame clones, not every one. The sample has some 81,000 clones; roughly 91% are singletons. The sample consisted of T cells isolated from PBMCs. These TCRs come from a human donor in good health.

The J gene is TRBJ1-1, the V gene TRBV7-3; 10 bases are a match to TRBD1. This CDR3 has 15 residues. Unmatched junction bases numbered 4, after V lost 5 bases and J lost 1 base. Germline CDR1 SGHTA, CDR2 FQGTGA. The CDR3 reads CASSPRTGGNTEAFF. The CDR3, as DNA: TGTGCCAGCAGCCCCCGGACAGGGGGGAACACTGAAGCTTTCTTT. Together with reference TRBV7-3 and TRBJ1-1, the CDR3 gives the full variable domain: GAGVSQTPSNKVTEKGKYVELRCDPISGHTALYWYRQSLGQGPEFLIYFQGTGAADDSGLPNDRFFAVRPEGSVSTLKIQRTERGDSAVYLCASSPRTGGNTEAFFGQGTRLTVV.

This clone was observed once. The chain has TRBV6-5 and TRBJ1-2; possible D gene TRBD1, 6 bases. In germline, CDR1 is MNHEY, CDR2 SVGAGI. CDR3 length: 13 residues. V lost 5 bases and J lost 4, with 11 bases in between. The CDR3, as DNA: TGTGCCAGCAGTCGGACAGAAATCTATGGCTACACCTTC. Translating gives CASSRTEIYGYTF.

The rearrangement uses TRBV4-1 and TRBJ2-1, with D possibly being TRBD1 (5 bases). CDR3 length equals 14 residues. Per germline, CDR1 MGHRA and CDR2 YSYEKL. V lost 3 bases to trimming and J lost 8 bases, with 14 bases between them. This chain's CDR3 is CASSQSWGGDEQFF. The DNA for the CDR3 is TGCGCCAGCAGCCAGTCGTGGGGCGGAGATGAGCAGTTCTTC.

The chain uses TRBV30 and TRBJ1-2; D perhaps matches TRBD1 (6 bases). Trimming shortened V by 1 base and J by 6 bases, and 9 bases separated the two germline ends. Germline values: CDR1 GTSNPN, CDR2 SVGIG (reference sequence). This CDR3 has 12 amino acids. CDR3 DNA: TGTGCCTGGAGTGGGACAGTCAATGGCTACACCTTC. The encoded protein is CAWSGTVNGYTF.

The chain carries TRBV5-4 and TRBJ2-5; 11 bases map to TRBD1. Unmatched junction bases numbered 3, after V lost 0 bases and J lost 5 bases. This CDR3 contains 15 residues. Per the germline V gene, CDR1 is SGHNT and CDR2 is YYREEE (reference sequence). The CDR3 protein is CASSLGTGGLETQYF. Written as DNA, the CDR3 is TGTGCCAGCAGCTTGGGGACAGGGGGCTTGGAGACCCAGTACTTC.

The CDR3 region is CASSDYSNQPQHF. The CDR3 bases are TGCGCCAGCAGTGATTATAGCAATCAGCCCCAGCATTTT. The V and J genes are TRBV10-1 and TRBJ1-5; D ambiguous. The germline V and J ends were trimmed by 3 bases and 0 bases, with 3 bases remaining between them. CDR1 and CDR2 from the germline V gene are WNHNN and SYGVQD (reference sequence). This CDR3 contains 13 residues.

The V call is TRBV27, the J call TRBJ2-2; perhaps TRBD1 as D (6 bases). This CDR3 spans 16 amino acids. Per germline, CDR1 MNHEY and CDR2 SMNVEV (reference sequence). V was shortened by 6 bases and J by 1 base, with 15 bases between the two germline ends. The CDR3 spells CASRRNRALNTGELFF. As DNA, the CDR3 is TGTGCCAGCAGAAGAAACAGGGCTTTGAACACCGGGGAGCTGTTTTTT.

The chain combines TRBV6-6 with TRBJ1-2; TRBD1 is a possible D gene (5 bases). Trimming stripped 6 bases from V and 3 bases from J, with 8 bases between. Germline CDR1 reads MNHNY; CDR2 reads SVGAGI (reference sequence). This CDR3 is built from 12 residues. The CDR3 bases are TGTGCCAGCAGAGGGGTTGACTATGGCTACACCTTC. Translation gives CASRGVDYGYTF.

V usage is TRBV28 and J usage is TRBJ1-2; TRBD1 might be the D (5 bases). The V gene's germline CDR1 is MDHEN and CDR2 SYDVKM. Trimming removed 3 bases from V and 4 bases from J, with 18 bases in between. This CDR3 comprises 16 residues. This CDR3 reads CASSLSLGGVAYGYTF. CDR3 coding DNA: TGTGCCAGCAGTTTGAGTCTTGGGGGGGTAGCCTATGGCTACACCTTC.

The chain couples TRBV7-6 to TRBJ2-6, with D unclear. This CDR3 comprises 12 residues. The V end was cut by 8 bases, the J end by 0 bases, with 2 bases between. Germline V CDR1 and CDR2: SGHVS, FNYEAQ. The DNA for the CDR3 is TGTGCCAGCCGCTCTGGGGCCAACGTCCTGACTTTC. It is translated as CASRSGANVLTF.

The chain recombines TRBV29-1 with TRBJ2-7; D possibly corresponds to TRBD2 (6 bases). V lost 7 bases to trimming and J lost 0 bases, with 13 bases between them. CDR3 size: 13 residues. The germline V gene encodes CDR1 SQVTM and CDR2 ANQGSEA. Here the CDR3 reads CSAADYSSYEQYF. CDR3 bases: TGCAGCGCCGCGGACTACAGCTCCTACGAGCAGTACTTC.

The rearrangement joins TRBV29-1 to TRBJ2-3; 9 bases match TRBD1. Trimming took 4 bases from V and 5 from J; bases not matched to a gene: 13. In germline, CDR1 is SQVTM, CDR2 ANQGSEA. The CDR3 has 16 residues. As DNA, the CDR3 is TGCAGCGTTGGCACACACAGGGGGCGTGCGGAAGATACGCAGTATTTT. Translating gives CSVGTHRGRAEDTQYF.

V and J are TRBV7-6 and TRBJ2-2, with D perhaps matching TRBD2 (5 bases). CDR3 length: 16 residues. V lost 0 bases and J 4 bases, leaving 12 bases between the germline ends. Germline V gives CDR1 SGHVS, CDR2 FNYEAQ. CDR3 sequence: CASSLALYSGTGELFF. CDR3 in DNA: TGTGCCAGCAGCTTAGCGCTCTACAGCGGCACCGGGGAGCTGTTTTTT.

The chain couples TRBV4-1 to TRBJ1-3; D gene uncertain. Germline V CDR1 and CDR2: MGHRA, YSYEKL. The CDR3 covers 17 residues. V was pared by 1 base and J by 0 bases, with 13 bases between. Here the CDR3 reads CASSQAVGLFSGNTIYF. The CDR3, as DNA: TGCGCCAGCAGCCAAGCTGTCGGACTTTTCTCTGGAAACACCATATATTTT.

The rearrangement joins TRBV7-6 to TRBJ2-3; 8 nucleotides agree with TRBD2. The germline gives CDR1 SGHVS, CDR2 FNYEAQ. Losses at the gene ends were 5 bases for V and 4 bases for J; bases not matched to a gene: 8. The CDR3 spans 15 residues. The DNA for the CDR3 is TGTGCCAGCAGCCCCACAGCGGGAGTTGCAGATACGCAGTATTTT. Translated, it gives CASSPTAGVADTQYF. The full variable domain, in which reference TRBV7-6 and TRBJ2-3 provide the parts outside the CDR3, is GAGVSQSPRYKVTKRGQDVALRCDPISGHVSLYWYRQALGQGPEFLTYFNYEAQQDKSGLPNDRFSAERPEGSISTLTIQRTEQRDSAMYRCASSPTAGVADTQYFGPGTRLTVL.

This chain joins TRBV6-5 and TRBJ1-1; a weak D match, TRBD1 (5 bases). Germline loops: CDR1 MNHEY, CDR2 SVGAGI. The CDR3 runs to 13 residues. Trimming shortened V by 2 bases and J by 10 bases, and 14 bases separated the two germline ends. The CDR3 sequence: CASSYRSGFGAFF. In nucleotides, the CDR3 is TGTGCCAGCAGTTACCGGTCAGGGTTCGGAGCTTTCTTT.

The rearrangement uses TRBV19 and TRBJ1-5; D is unresolved. Trimming stripped 4 bases from V and 3 bases from J, with 13 bases between. The CDR3 spans 15 residues. CDR1 LNHDA and CDR2 SQIVND come from the germline V gene (reference sequence). The chain's CDR3 is CASSRNRDHNQPQHF. CDR3 sequence (DNA): TGTGCCAGTAGTAGAAACCGGGATCACAATCAGCCCCAGCATTTT.

This chain links TRBV10-1 with TRBJ2-5; the match to TRBD1 covers 8 bases. The J segment lost 1 base and the V segment lost 6 bases, leaving 7 bases of the junction unmatched. The CDR3 spans 15 residues. CDR1 and CDR2 from the germline V gene are WNHNN and SYGVQD (reference sequence). This chain's CDR3 is CASSATGDPQETQYF. The CDR3 DNA sequence: TGCGCCAGCAGCGCGACAGGGGACCCCCAAGAGACCCAGTACTTC.

The chain has TRBV30 and TRBJ1-2, with TRBD1 matching 7 bases. The CDR3 length is 18 residues. V was pared by 2 bases and J by 3 bases, with 18 bases of the junction left unmatched. The V gene's germline CDR1 is GTSNPN and CDR2 SVGIG (reference sequence). CDR3 DNA: TGTGCCTGGAGTTCCGCCGGGACAGAGATCAATTGGGACTATGGCTACACCTTC. Its protein is CAWSSAGTEINWDYGYTF. Full variable domain (remainder filled in from reference TRBV30 and TRBJ1-2): SQTIHQWPATLVQPVGSPLSLECTVEGTSNPNLYWYRQAAGRGLQLLFYSVGIGQISSEVPQNLSASRPQDRQFILSSKKLLLSDSGFYLCAWSSAGTEINWDYGYTFGSGTRLTVV.

This chain connects TRBV11-2 to TRBJ1-5; a possible D gene is TRBD1 (6 bases). This CDR3 has 17 residues. Looked up from germline, CDR1 is SGHAT and CDR2 is FQNNGV. The V end lost 4 bases, the J end lost 2 bases, and 18 bases lay between the germline ends. CDR3 amino acids: CASSYSSGVGGNQPQHF. DNA for the CDR3: TGTGCCAGCAGCTATAGTTCAGGGGTAGGTGGCAATCAGCCCCAGCATTTT.

The chain carries TRBV6-1 and TRBJ2-2, with a possible D match to TRBD2 (7 bases). V lost 2 bases, J lost 5 bases, and 18 bases lay in between. The germline gives CDR1 MNHNS, CDR2 SASEGT. The CDR3 covers 17 residues. This CDR3 is CASSEHGRGPATGELFF. In DNA, the CDR3 is TGTGCCAGCAGTGAACACGGGCGGGGGCCTGCGACCGGGGAGCTGTTTTTT.

The chain has TRBV11-2 and TRBJ1-3; D is ambiguous. Germline lookup yields CDR1 SGHAT and CDR2 FQNNGV. The V end was cut by 4 bases, the J end by 5 bases, with 12 bases between. CDR3 length: 14 amino acids. CDR3 protein: CASSSGLVRNTIYF. CDR3 coding DNA: TGTGCCAGCAGCTCAGGACTAGTTAGAAACACCATATATTTT.

The chain links TRBV19 to TRBJ2-5, with 13 bases lining up with TRBD2. V was clipped by 5 bases and J by 4 bases; unmatched bases: 4. Germline lookup yields CDR1 LNHDA and CDR2 SQIVND (reference sequence). This CDR3 is built from 15 residues. This chain's CDR3 is CASSAGLAGRETQYF. The CDR3 coding sequence is TGTGCCAGTAGTGCGGGACTAGCGGGAAGAGAGACCCAGTACTTC.

As concerns this clone: One junction end disagrees with the germline gene, perhaps due to a read error. This chain connects TRBV7-7 to TRBJ2-3; 11 nucleotides match TRBD2. Germline V gene data show CDR1 as SSHAT and CDR2 as FNYEAQ (reference sequence). The CDR3 is 15 amino acids. CDR3 DNA sequence: TGTGCTAGCAGCCCGGTAGCGGGGGGGGCTGATACGCAGTATTTT. This codes for CASSPVAGGADTQYF. The full variable domain, completed using reference TRBV7-7 and TRBJ2-3, is GAGVSQSPRYKVTKRGQDVTLRCDPISSHATLYWYQQALGQGPEFLTYFNYEAQPDKSGLPSDRFSAERPEGSISTLTIQRTEQRDSAMYRCASSPVAGGADTQYFGPGTRLTVL.

The chain recombines TRBV7-6 with TRBJ2-1; tentative D call: TRBD1 (6 bases). CDR3 length equals 14 residues. V lost 4 bases and J 8 bases, leaving 15 bases between the germline ends. Germline-derived CDR1 and CDR2 are SGHVS and FNYEAQ. The CDR3 nucleotides are TGTGCCAGCAGCTCCTCTACAGGGTACGATGAGCAGTTCTTC. It specifies CASSSSTGYDEQFF.

The chain carries TRBV4-2 and TRBJ1-1, with a weak D call TRBD1 (6 bases). The V and J ends lost 4 bases and 6 bases respectively, with 18 bases between them. The CDR3 sequence is 15 residues long. Germline V gene data show CDR1 as LGHNA and CDR2 as YNFKEQ. The CDR3 bases are TGTGCCAGCAGCCCCTTGAACAGGGACACACCTGAAGCTTTCTTT. Its protein is CASSPLNRDTPEAFF.